The 18 T cell receptor beta chains listed next were all sequenced from one sample in a study of T-cell reconstitution after alpha-beta-depleted transplantation in children. Unique molecular identifiers were incorporated when the TCRbeta library was constructed. TCRdb re-called the PCR reads through MiXCR, storing one row per CDR3 protein. The sample consists of around 700,000 distinct CDR3 sequences, roughly 14% of them appearing once. The sequencing used PBMCs, collected before TCRalphabeta/CD19-depleted stem cell transplant. These receptors came from a girl aged 2 to 9 with congenital amegakaryocytic thrombocytopenia, due to receive a stem cell transplant.

The table lists this clonotype with many counts. The chain joins TRBV7-9 to TRBJ1-1; D remains ambiguous. Deletions cut 5 bases from V and 7 bases from J, with 8 bases between. CDR3 size: 11 residues. Germline CDR1 and CDR2: SEHNR and FQNEAQ (reference sequence). The CDR3 loop reads CASSRLDEAFF. The CDR3 coding sequence is TGTGCCAGCAGCCGGCTGGATGAAGCTTTCTTT.

To note about this clonotype: A much more abundant neighbour one base away suggests this may be a read error. The chain recombines TRBV6-5 with TRBJ2-4; 7 positions agree with TRBD2. The CDR3 is 16 amino acids. Germline-derived CDR1 and CDR2 are MNHEY and SVGAGI. As DNA, the CDR3 is TGTGACAGCATGTTCCTGGCGGGAGCTGCCAAAAACATTCAGTACTTC. Its protein product is CDSMFLAGAAKNIQYF.

This clonotype was counted once. This sequence may be a read error, since a much larger clone differs from it by one base. The chain recombines TRBV20-1 with TRBJ1-2; D remains ambiguous. CDR1 is DFQATT and CDR2 is SNEGSKA in the germline V gene (reference sequence). This CDR3 region has 11 residues. The CDR3 coding sequence is TGCAGTGCTCCTCTGATCTATGGCTACCCCTTC. Protein: CSAPLIYGYPF.

This clonotype was found a few times. The rearrangement joins TRBV29-1 to TRBJ2-6; D gene uncertain. Germline V gene data show CDR1 as SQVTM and CDR2 as ANQGSEA. This CDR3 region has 15 residues. V lost 5 bases, J lost 1 base, and 12 bases lay in between. CDR3 protein: CSVMVQVSGANVLTF. CDR3 nucleotide sequence: TGCAGCGTTATGGTTCAGGTTTCTGGGGCCAACGTCCTGACTTTC.

This clonotype has at least ten counts. The CDR3 loop is CASSQGWSQPQHF. CDR3 bases: TGCGCCAGCAGCCAAGGGTGGAGTCAGCCCCAGCATTTT. The J gene is TRBJ1-5, the V gene TRBV4-1; D is uncertain. V was trimmed by 1 base and J by 6 bases, leaving 7 bases between them. The germline V gene encodes CDR1 MGHRA and CDR2 YSYEKL. The CDR3 totals 13 residues.

The rearrangement joins TRBV3-1 to TRBJ2-2, with D possibly TRBD1 on 6 matching bases. Germline CDR1 reads LGHDT; CDR2 reads YNNKEL (reference sequence). Trimming took off 6 bases at V and 6 bases at J, with 11 bases between the two ends. The CDR3 sequence is 13 residues long. The DNA of the CDR3 is TGTGCCAGCAGGTTTCAGGGGTCCGGGGAGCTGTTTTTT. Its protein is CASRFQGSGELFF.

This clonotype occurred a few times. V is TRBV15 and J is TRBJ2-1; D gene uncertain. The CDR3 has 12 amino acids. V lost 2 bases to trimming and J lost 5 bases, with 4 bases between them. Germline CDR1 LNHNV, CDR2 YYDKDF (reference sequence). CDR3 region: CATSRTDNEQFF. CDR3 sequence (DNA): TGTGCCACCAGCAGAACCGACAATGAGCAGTTCTTC.

The chain employs TRBV5-4 and TRBJ2-5; either TRBD1 or TRBD2 may fit D (5 bases each). This CDR3 spans 13 amino acids. Trimming removed 3 bases at V and 1 base at J, with 7 bases between. Germline values: CDR1 SGHNT, CDR2 YYREEE (reference sequence). The CDR3 protein is CASSWDVQETQYF. CDR3 sequence (DNA): TGTGCCAGCAGCTGGGACGTCCAAGAGACCCAGTACTTC.

The chain uses TRBV10-3 and TRBJ2-2, with TRBD1 matching 9 bases. The CDR3 runs 17 residues. In germline, CDR1 is ENHRY, CDR2 SYGVKD. Unmatched junction bases numbered 9, after V lost 0 bases and J lost 7 bases. The CDR3 DNA reads TGTGCCATCAGTGAGTCTCCCAGGGACAGGGTTCACGGGGAGCTGTTTTTT. It codes for CAISESPRDRVHGELFF.

The V call is TRBV5-1, the J call TRBJ2-1; no clear D gene. Deletions cut 4 bases from V and 12 bases from J, with 26 bases between. CDR1 SGHRS and CDR2 YFSETQ come from the germline V gene. CDR3 length equals 16 residues. CDR3 in amino acids: CASSLTRAPPDFGQFF. CDR3 bases: TGCGCCAGCAGCCTTACCCGGGCCCCCCCGGATTTTGGGCAGTTCTTC.

This clonotype was observed many times. The chain recombines TRBV20-1 with TRBJ2-3; D may correspond to TRBD1 or TRBD2 (5 bases each). The V end lost 6 bases, the J end lost 8 bases, and 9 bases lay between the germline ends. Germline V lookup: CDR1 DFQATT, CDR2 SNEGSKA (reference sequence). This CDR3 is built from 10 residues. This CDR3 reads CSARGATQYF. The CDR3 DNA follows: TGCAGTGCCCGAGGGGCTACGCAGTATTTT.

This clonotype was counted ten times or more. The genes are TRBV4-1 and TRBJ1-2, with D perhaps matching TRBD1 (5 bases). From germline, CDR1 is MGHRA and CDR2 YSYEKL. The CDR3 spans 15 residues. V was cut by 4 bases and J by 5 bases, with 17 bases left in between. CDR3 in DNA: TGCGCCAGCAGCCCGGCTCCGGGGGGTTTGTATGGCTACACCTTC. Its translation: CASSPAPGGLYGYTF.

This clonotype showed up just a few times. The J gene is TRBJ1-6, the V gene TRBV11-2, with a tentative D call TRBD1 (5 bases). Trimming left V 8 bases short and J 10 bases short, with 18 bases between. The CDR3 has 14 amino acids. Germline CDR1 is SGHAT and CDR2 is FQNNGV. CDR3 protein: CASGPESRGSPLHF. The CDR3 region has the DNA TGTGCCAGCGGCCCCGAATCGCGGGGGTCACCCCTCCACTTT.

For this clonotype: This could be a read error, since a much larger clone is one nucleotide away. This chain links TRBV9 with TRBJ1-5; possibly TRBD1 for D (5 bases). Per germline, CDR1 SGDLS and CDR2 YYNGEE. The CDR3 runs to 15 residues. The V and J ends lost 0 bases and 2 bases respectively, with 9 bases between them. CDR3 DNA sequence: TGTGCCAGCAGCGTAGCGGCAGGGCGCAATCAGCCCCAGCATTTT. Translation: CASSVAAGRNQPQHF.

This clonotype was seen many times. The chain recombines TRBV29-1 with TRBJ2-5; TRBD1 aligns across 7 bases. The CDR3 loop spans 13 amino acids. The V gene's germline CDR1 is SQVTM and CDR2 ANQGSEA. V was clipped by 6 bases and J by 4 bases; unmatched bases: 8. The CDR3 sequence is CSVDAGTVETQYF. In DNA, the CDR3 is TGCAGCGTAGACGCCGGGACAGTAGAGACCCAGTACTTC.

This clonotype was seen only a few times. CDR3 nucleotide sequence: TGTGCCAGCAGCGAGTACGAGACCCAGTACTTC. It is translated as CASSEYETQYF. The J gene is TRBJ2-5, the V gene TRBV7-9; D is undetermined. Between the trimmed V and J ends, which lost 5 bases and 5 bases, there was a span of 6 bases. The germline gives CDR1 SEHNR, CDR2 FQNEAQ (reference sequence). This CDR3 has 11 amino acids.

This clonotype was recorded at least ten times. This chain joins TRBV12-3 or TRBV12-4 and TRBJ1-6; D possibly corresponds to TRBD1 (6 bases). The CDR3 is made up of 14 amino acids. Trimming shortened V by 6 bases and J by 7 bases, and 13 bases separated the two germline ends. The CDR3 region has the DNA TGTGCCAGCAGAAGTTCGGGGGGCAATTCACCCCTCCACTTT. It translates to CASRSSGGNSPLHF.

This clonotype was detected only a few times. The chain combines TRBV18 with TRBJ2-2, with 7 bases aligning to TRBD1. Germline loops: CDR1 KGHSH, CDR2 LQKENI. The CDR3 has 17 residues. V was clipped by 2 bases and J by 1 base; unmatched bases: 7. The CDR3 nucleotides read TGTGCCAGCTCACCAAGGACCGGGACAGTGAACACCGGGGAGCTGTTTTTT. Its translation: CASSPRTGTVNTGELFF.